This T cell receptor beta chain was retrieved from a study of blood T cell repertoires in COVID-19. In the study overall: Samples of COVID-19 (acute and convalescent) were obtained from the United States, Italy and Spain.

Original processing notes: Estimation of nucleated cell counts relied on the amplification of reference gene primers. Using immunoSEQ multiplex PCR, the repertoire was profiled, and TCRdb retains in-frame clones only, with some absent. That table supplies the V and J calls and clone size; D and trimming were determined from the DNA. The sample records roughly 240,000 clones, 75% to 85% being singletons. Per the germline V gene, CDR1 is SGHNT and CDR2 is YYREEE (reference sequence). This CDR3 is 14 amino acids long. Trimming removed 2 bases from V and 11 bases from J, with 19 bases in between. The participants were between about 18 and 90 years old and came from 24 US areas.

The TCR comes from a woman between 50 and 59 years old with acute COVID-19. The chain couples TRBV5-4 to TRBJ1-1; D gene unclear. Material: PBMCs or T cells enriched from blood (not recorded which). The CDR3 DNA sequence: TGTGCCAGCAGCTTTCGCGGGGATGAGGTTCTTGCTTTCTTT. Encoded protein: CASSFRGDEVLAFF.